These 5 T cell receptor beta chains share one sample of origin, sequenced in a study of molecular identifiers for immune sequencing clone quantification. TCRdb itself ran the PCR reads through MiXCR, one entry per CDR3 protein. The sample lists around 65,000 distinct CDR3 sequences, around 17% occurring once. The source material was naive CD8+ T cells from blood, with Jurkat cell RNA spiked in. Sample subset: FACS-sorted CD8+CD4-CCR7+CD45RA+ naive T cells. The receptor source for this set is a human donor in good health. Some libraries in this study had Jurkat cell RNA spiked in.

A word on this clonotype: Being one base from a much bigger clone, this may be a read error. The chain has TRBV28 and TRBJ2-7; D not resolved. Germline CDR1 is MDHEN and CDR2 is SYDVKM. This CDR3 spans 17 amino acids. CDR3 protein: CASSLLTGPQSPYERYF. DNA of the CDR3: TGTGCCAGCAGTTTACTGACCGGGCCCCAATCCCCCTACGAGCGGTACTTC.

This clonotype counts as medium-sized. The chain uses TRBV4-1 and TRBJ2-7; D gene uncertain. The CDR3 contains 14 residues. Germline loops: CDR1 MGHRA, CDR2 YSYEKL. V gave up 1 base and J gave up 5 bases, with 12 bases separating them. The CDR3 protein is CASSQVEDRDEQYF. The CDR3 nucleotides read TGCGCCAGCAGCCAAGTAGAGGATCGGGACGAGCAGTACTTC.

Ten or more counts support this clonotype. The CDR3 nucleotides are TGTGCCAGTAGCTCCCCGCGCCGGGGCGGCTCCGTTTCTGGGGCCAACGTCCTGACTTTC. Its protein is CASSSPRRGGSVSGANVLTF. The chain is built from TRBV19 and TRBJ2-6; D may match TRBD1 or TRBD2 (5 bases each). This CDR3 region has 20 residues. V lost 6 bases, J lost 1 base, and 25 bases lay in between. The germline V gene has CDR1 LNHDA and CDR2 SQIVND (reference sequence).

This clonotype was counted many times. The rearrangement uses TRBV5-1 and TRBJ2-7; D uncertain. V lost 0 bases to trimming and J lost 5 bases, with 6 bases between them. The CDR3 spans 12 residues. In germline, CDR1 is SGHRS, CDR2 YFSETQ. The DNA for the CDR3 is TGCGCCAGCAGCTTGGATGTGGACGAGCAGTACTTC. Translating gives CASSLDVDEQYF. The full variable domain, completed using reference TRBV5-1 and TRBJ2-7, is KAGVTQTPRYLIKTRGQQVTLSCSPISGHRSVSWYQQTPGQGLQFLFEYFSETQRNKGNFPGRFSGRQFSNSRSEMNVSTLELGDSALYLCASSLDVDEQYFGPGTRLTVT.

The table lists this clonotype with a few counts. V is TRBV12-3 or TRBV12-4 and J is TRBJ2-7; D is tentatively TRBD1 or TRBD2 (6 bases each). V dropped 5 bases and J dropped 6 bases, with 17 bases sitting between them. The CDR3 consists of 14 residues. CDR3 nucleotide sequence: TGTGCCAGCAGTCCCAAACCCAGGGGAGGCGAGCAGTACTTC. It specifies CASSPKPRGGEQYF.